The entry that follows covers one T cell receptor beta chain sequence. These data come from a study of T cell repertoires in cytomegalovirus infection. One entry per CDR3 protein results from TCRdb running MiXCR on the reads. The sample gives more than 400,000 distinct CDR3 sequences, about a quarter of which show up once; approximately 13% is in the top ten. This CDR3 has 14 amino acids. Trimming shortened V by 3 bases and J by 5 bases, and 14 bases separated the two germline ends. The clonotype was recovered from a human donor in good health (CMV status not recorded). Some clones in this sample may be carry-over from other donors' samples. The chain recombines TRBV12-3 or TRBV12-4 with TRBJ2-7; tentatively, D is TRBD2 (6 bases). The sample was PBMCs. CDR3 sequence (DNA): TGTGCCAGCAGTTTCTGGGCTAGCGTGGACGAGCAGTACTTC. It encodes CASSFWASVDEQYF.